One and the same sample provided the 23 T cell receptor beta chains below, sequenced in a study of tumor-infiltrating lymphocytes in primary liver carcinoma. The 20-30 mg bulk tissue piece was not sorted before simultaneous RNA and DNA extraction. TCR beta cDNA was prepared out of approximately 470 ng total RNA by means of a constant-region primer. Investigators got TCR beta libraries out of three nested multiplex PCR rounds, done with slightly modified ARM-PCR. The first two PCR rounds used TRBV1-TRBV30 primers with a Cbeta primer, 10 cycles each. TCRdb called the multiplex PCR reads again in MiXCR, with one record for every CDR3 protein. The sample holds roughly 45,000 distinct CDR3 sequences, about two thirds seen once. Specimen: liver tumor tissue from sampling region 5. Subset noted: tumor region T5, tumor centre. The receptors derive from a man aged 40-49 years with primary liver carcinoma and hepatitis B virus infection.

Note on this clonotype: One end of the junction fails to match germline, which may point to a read error. The J gene is TRBJ2-7, the V gene TRBV11-1; D is ambiguous. This CDR3 is built from 15 residues. CDR1 is SGHAT, CDR2 FQDESV, per germline (reference sequence). The CDR3 nucleotides are TGTGCCAGCAGTTTAGAGGCGACCGTGTCCTACGGGCAGTATTTC. Encoded protein: CASSLEATVSYGQYF.

Concerning this clonotype: One end of the junction is discordant with germline, which a read error may explain. The chain has TRBV4-2 and TRBJ2-7; 9 bases agree with TRBD2. Germline lookup yields CDR1 LGHNA and CDR2 YNFKEQ. CDR3 length: 17 amino acids. The CDR3 spells CATTGLAGVYKSYGQYF. CDR3 DNA: TGTGCCACTACTGGATTAGCGGGAGTATATAAGTCCTACGGGCAGTACTTC.

A word on this clonotype: A read error may produce the germline difference seen at one junction end. The rearrangement links TRBV6-1 to TRBJ1-5; a possible D gene is TRBD1 (5 bases). The CDR3 has 16 amino acids. The V gene's germline CDR1 is MNHNS and CDR2 SASEGT. The CDR3 spells CVSSETTPDSNQPQHF. CDR3 bases: TGTGTCAGCAGTGAAACTACACCCGACAGCAACCAGCCCCAGCATTTT.

This clonotype was seen once. The germline gene is not matched at one end of the junction; a read error may be the cause. The CDR3 loop reads CASSLGQVDTRELFF. The CDR3, as DNA: TGTGCCAGCAGCTTAGGACAGGTTGACACTCGGGAGTTGTTTTTT. The chain is built from TRBV11-3 and TRBJ2-2, with D possibly being TRBD1 or TRBD2 (6 bases each). CDR1 is SGHNT and CDR2 is YENEEA in the germline V gene. The CDR3 runs 15 residues.

This chain links TRBV29-1 with TRBJ2-1; 7 positions agree with TRBD2. The germline V gene has CDR1 SQVTM and CDR2 ANQGSEA. The CDR3 contains 14 residues. CDR3 residues: CSATGGVTYNEQFF. The CDR3 coding sequence is TGCAGTGCTACGGGGGGAGTGACCTACAATGAGCAGTTCTTC.

This clonotype was counted ten times or more. The chain couples TRBV29-1 to TRBJ2-4; D is possibly TRBD1 or TRBD2 (5 bases each). The CDR3 runs to 13 residues. The V end lost 7 bases, the J end lost 0 bases, and 10 bases lay between the germline ends. Germline CDR1 SQVTM, CDR2 ANQGSEA. The CDR3 bases are TGCAGCGCCCTCGGGACAGCCAAAAACATTCAGTACTTC. This translates into CSALGTAKNIQYF.

The table lists this clonotype with a few counts. This rearrangement joins TRBV7-9 to TRBJ2-1; D is possibly TRBD1 (5 bases). This CDR3 contains 16 residues. The V end was cut by 2 bases, the J end by 9 bases, with 20 bases between. CDR1 is SEHNR and CDR2 is FQNEAQ in the germline V gene (reference sequence). The chain's CDR3 is CASSLSEGVGDSEQFF. The CDR3, as DNA: TGTGCCAGCAGCTTATCGGAAGGAGTGGGCGACAGTGAGCAGTTCTTC.

This clonotype was seen a few times. A read error may account for a junction end that differs from germline. This sequence joins TRBV11-3 and TRBJ2-7; D is undetermined. In germline, CDR1 is SGHNT, CDR2 YENEEA. CDR3 length: 14 amino acids. CDR3 region: CASGLGKGSYEQYF. As DNA, the CDR3 is TGTGCCAGCGGCTTGGGCAAGGGTTCCTACGAGCAGTACTTC.

About this clonotype itself: At one end, the junction sequence differs from germline, possibly due to a read error. The chain couples TRBV29-1 to TRBJ2-1; D is unclear. In germline, CDR1 is SQVTM, CDR2 ANQGSEA. The CDR3 runs to 14 residues. This CDR3 reads CCAVSGSGNNEQSF. DNA of the CDR3: TGCTGCGCCGTCTCCGGGTCAGGCAACAATGAGCAGTCCTTC.

Comment on this clonotype: At one end the junction does not follow the germline gene, possibly because of a read error. The chain joins TRBV10-3 to TRBJ2-3, with 9 bases fitting TRBD1. There are 14 residues in the CDR3. CDR1 and CDR2 from the germline V gene are ENHRY and SYGVKD. CDR3 DNA: TGTGCCATCAGTGGGAGGACAGGGGAAGATACGCACTATTTT. This translates into CAISGRTGEDTHYF.

V and J are TRBV20-1 and TRBJ2-7; 9 bases line up with TRBD1. The V segment lost 5 bases and the J segment 1 base; nucleotides outside the gene matches: 9. From germline, CDR1 is DFQATT and CDR2 SNEGSKA (reference sequence). The CDR3 spans 15 residues. CDR3 nucleotide sequence: TGCAGTGCTCTATCACAGGGGGCTTGGTCCTACGAGCAGTACTTC. Protein product: CSALSQGAWSYEQYF.

This clonotype was counted at least ten times. J is TRBJ2-5 and V is TRBV10-2; D might be TRBD2 (5 bases). Germline V lookup: CDR1 WSHSY, CDR2 SAAADI. The CDR3 extends over 15 amino acids. Trimming took 3 bases from V and 1 from J, leaving 12 bases between them. The CDR3 DNA reads as TGCGCCAGCAGTGAAGGACTGCCCATCCAAGAGACCCAGTACTTC. Its protein is CASSEGLPIQETQYF.

Note on this clonotype: Since no conserved phenylalanine or tryptophan closes the CDR3, a read error is the likely cause. The chain combines TRBV6-1 with TRBJ1-5, with D unresolved. The V end lost 2 bases, the J end lost 3 bases, and 14 bases lay between the germline ends. The CDR3 runs to 16 residues. The germline CDR1 and CDR2 sequences are MNHNS and SASEGT. The CDR3 region is CASSETAPDNNQPQHL. DNA of the CDR3: TGTGCCAGCAGTGAAACTGCACCCGATAACAATCAGCCCCAGCATCTT.

This clonotype occurred many times. The V and J genes are TRBV29-1 and TRBJ1-2; 9 bases map to TRBD1. This CDR3 has 15 residues. Unmatched junction bases numbered 9, after V lost 0 bases and J lost 7 bases. The V gene's germline CDR1 is SQVTM and CDR2 ANQGSEA. The CDR3 bases are TGCAGCGTTGAAGATCAGAGGACAGGGGCATCTGGCTACACCTTC. Protein product: CSVEDQRTGASGYTF.

As for this clonotype: A much larger clone lies a single base off, so this may be a read error. V and J are TRBV5-1 and TRBJ1-5; possible D gene TRBD1, 6 bases. The CDR3 covers 13 residues. Germline CDR1 is SGHRS and CDR2 is YFSETQ. The CDR3 region is CASGLGQNQPQHF. CDR3 DNA sequence: TGCGCCAGCGGCTTGGGACAAAATCAGCCCCAGCATTTT. Combining the CDR3 with reference TRBV5-1 and TRBJ1-5 gives the whole variable domain KAGVTQTPRYLIKTRGQQVTLSCSPISGHRSVSWYQQTPGQGLQFLFEYFSETQRNKGNFPGRFSGRQFSNSRSEMNVSTLELGDSALYLCASGLGQNQPQHFGDGTRLSIL.

This clonotype was seen a single time. One end of the junction fails to match germline, which may point to a read error. The chain is built from TRBV11-2 and TRBJ2-7; 9 nucleotides line up with TRBD2. This CDR3 is 15 amino acids long. Germline V gene lookup returns CDR1 SGHAT and CDR2 FQNNGV. The CDR3 DNA sequence: TGTGCCGGCAGTTCGAGCGGGAGGTTATCCTACGAGCTGTACTTC. It specifies CAGSSSGRLSYELYF.

Comments on this clonotype: This CDR3 fails to terminate in the conserved phenylalanine or tryptophan, so it likely reflects a read error. Because the CDR3's place on the DNA is in doubt, the DNA is left out and the CDR3 is given as listed by TCRdb. The chain has TRBV6-5 and TRBJ2-6; TRBD1, the table's D call, lacks a check against the DNA. The germline gives CDR1 MNHEY, CDR2 SVGAGI. The CDR3 has 18 amino acids, counting both end residues. CDR3 amino acids: CASSLWTGMKAGANVLAS.

The rearrangement joins TRBV6-6 to TRBJ1-6; D uncertain. Germline V gene data show CDR1 as MNHNY and CDR2 as SVGAGI (reference sequence). CDR3 length: 13 amino acids. The V and J ends lost 11 bases and 14 bases respectively, with 22 bases between them. The CDR3 protein is CAGRSSYNPALHF. CDR3 in DNA: TGTGCCGGTCGGAGCTCCTATAATCCAGCCCTCCACTTT.

Regarding this clonotype: The limits of the CDR3 on the DNA are not certain, so only TCRdb's listed CDR3 is given. V usage is TRBV29-1 and J usage is TRBJ1-1; TRBD1 was called by the table and not checked on the DNA. The CDR3 is made up of 13 amino acids, end residues included. CDR1 is SQVTM and CDR2 is ANQGSEA in the germline V gene. CDR3 sequence: CSVGKGTNTEASF.

Of note for this clonotype: Germline and junction disagree at one end, which may indicate a read error. The chain links TRBV6-5 to TRBJ2-1; 12 positions agree with TRBD2. This CDR3 contains 15 residues. The germline V gene has CDR1 MNHEY and CDR2 SVGAGI. This chain's CDR3 is CASRHGLAGHNEQFF. The CDR3 bases are TGTGCCAGCAGACATGGACTAGCGGGGCACAATGAACAGTTTTTC.

This clonotype was detected only a few times. The DNA for the CDR3 is TGTGCCAGCAGCTTGGGGTTCGTGTCACCCCTCCACTTT. It encodes CASSLGFVSPLHF. The chain uses TRBV7-2 and TRBJ1-6; the D is unclear. This CDR3 has 13 residues. Per germline, CDR1 SGHTA and CDR2 FQGNSA. The ends were cut back, 3 bases at V and 10 bases at J, with 10 bases in the middle.

The genes are TRBV4-1 and TRBJ1-4; tentatively, D is TRBD1 (6 bases). CDR1 MGHRA and CDR2 YSYEKL come from the germline V gene. V was clipped by 8 bases and J by 14 bases, with 21 bases between them. There are 13 residues in the CDR3. The CDR3 region has the DNA TGCGCCAGCTCTGATCGGGGGGCAAGGAAGCTGTTTTTT. It is translated as CASSDRGARKLFF.

To note about this clonotype: A junction boundary mismatches the germline segment, possibly from a read error. V usage is TRBV5-4 and J usage is TRBJ2-2; 9 nucleotides match TRBD2. The CDR3 has 14 amino acids. Germline V gives CDR1 SGHNT, CDR2 YYREEE (reference sequence). CDR3 in amino acids: CASKASGTTGELLF. The CDR3 bases are TGTGCCAGCAAGGCTAGCGGGACCACCGGGGAGCTGTTATTT.